The entry below describes one T cell receptor (beta chain). This record comes from a study of blood T cell repertoires in COVID-19. Study in general: The origin of the acute and convalescent COVID-19 samples was the United States, Italy and Spain. Sources were T cells, B-cell-depleted T cells, or PBMCs; the material itself was cDNA or gDNA.

V was clipped by 5 bases and J by 2 bases, with 9 bases between them. The CDR3 consists of 13 residues. In germline, CDR1 is SGHDN, CDR2 FVKESK. Per the original methods: Researchers report that nucleated cell counts were estimated from reference gene primer amplification. Some clones are missing from TCRdb's copy, which holds only in-frame ones; the method was immunoSEQ multiplex PCR. That table furnishes V, J and clone size, whereas the DNA furnished D and trimming. The table shows 75,000 to 100,000 clones, with approximately 87% occurring only once. The TCR comes from a human donor in a cohort sampled during active COVID-19. This chain links TRBV14 with TRBJ1-2; possible D gene TRBD1, 6 bases. Material: peripheral blood. CDR3 residues: CASSRDRNYGYTF. The CDR3 nucleotides read TGTGCCAGCAGCAGAGACAGGAACTATGGCTACACCTTC.